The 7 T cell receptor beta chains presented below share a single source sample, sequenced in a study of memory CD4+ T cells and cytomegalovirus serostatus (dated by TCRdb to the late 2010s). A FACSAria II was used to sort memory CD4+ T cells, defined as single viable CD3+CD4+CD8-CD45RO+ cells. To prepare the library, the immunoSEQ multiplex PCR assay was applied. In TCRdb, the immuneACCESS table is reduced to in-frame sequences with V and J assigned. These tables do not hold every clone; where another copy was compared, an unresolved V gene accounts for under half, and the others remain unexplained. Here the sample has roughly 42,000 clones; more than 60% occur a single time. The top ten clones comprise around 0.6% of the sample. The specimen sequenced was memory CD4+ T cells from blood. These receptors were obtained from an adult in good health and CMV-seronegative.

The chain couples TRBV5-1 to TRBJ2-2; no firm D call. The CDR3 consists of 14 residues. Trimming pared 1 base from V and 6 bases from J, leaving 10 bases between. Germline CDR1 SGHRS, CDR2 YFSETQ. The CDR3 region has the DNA TGCGCCAGCAGCTTGATTTATCAGCCCGGGGAGCTGTTTTTT. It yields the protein CASSLIYQPGELFF.

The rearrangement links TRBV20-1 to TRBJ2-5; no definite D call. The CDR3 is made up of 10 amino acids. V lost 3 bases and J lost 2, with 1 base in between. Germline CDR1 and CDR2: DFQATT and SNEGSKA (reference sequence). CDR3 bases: TGCAGTGCTAGTCAAGAGACCCAGTACTTC. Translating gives CSASQETQYF.

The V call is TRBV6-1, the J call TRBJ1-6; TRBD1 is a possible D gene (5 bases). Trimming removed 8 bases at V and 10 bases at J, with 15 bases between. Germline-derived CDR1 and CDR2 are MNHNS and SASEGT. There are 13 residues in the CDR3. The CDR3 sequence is CASSRDQNSPLHF. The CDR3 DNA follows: TGTGCCAGCTCCCGGGACCAAAACTCACCCCTCCACTTT.

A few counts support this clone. The DNA for the CDR3 is TGTGCCAGCTCACGATCTGGGACAGATTATGGCTACACCTTC. This gives the protein CASSRSGTDYGYTF. The J gene is TRBJ1-2, the V gene TRBV18, with TRBD1 identical over 7 bases. The CDR3 loop spans 14 amino acids. CDR1 and CDR2 (germline): KGHSH, LQKENI. V lost 4 bases, J lost 5 bases, and 7 bases stayed unmatched.

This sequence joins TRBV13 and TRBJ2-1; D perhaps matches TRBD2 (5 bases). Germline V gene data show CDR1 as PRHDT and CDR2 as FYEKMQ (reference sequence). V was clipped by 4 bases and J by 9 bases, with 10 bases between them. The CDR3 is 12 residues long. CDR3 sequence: CASSSRRTEQFF. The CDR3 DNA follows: TGTGCCAGCAGCTCGCGGAGGACTGAGCAGTTCTTC.

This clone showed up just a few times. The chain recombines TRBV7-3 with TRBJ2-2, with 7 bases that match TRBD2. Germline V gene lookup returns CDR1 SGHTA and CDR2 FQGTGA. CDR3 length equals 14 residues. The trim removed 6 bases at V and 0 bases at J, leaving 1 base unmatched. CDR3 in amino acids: CASRGGPNTGELFF. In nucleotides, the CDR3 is TGTGCCAGCAGGGGAGGGCCGAACACCGGGGAGCTGTTTTTT.

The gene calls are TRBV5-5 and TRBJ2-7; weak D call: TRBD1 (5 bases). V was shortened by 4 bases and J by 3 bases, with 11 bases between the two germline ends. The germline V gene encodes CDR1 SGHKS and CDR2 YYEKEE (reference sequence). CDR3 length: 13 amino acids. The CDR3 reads CASSTADNYEQYF. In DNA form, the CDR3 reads TGTGCCAGCAGCACCGCGGACAACTACGAGCAGTACTTC.